Below, 12 T cell receptor beta chains from the same sample are listed, as sequenced in a study of T-cell memory formation after mild COVID-19. TCRdb redid the calling of the 5' RACE reads with MiXCR, one entry per CDR3 protein. The repertoire includes under 200,000 distinct CDR3 sequences, approximately 10% of them detected once, and approximately 3.8% sits in the top ten. Sequenced sample: PBMCs or a T cell subset sorted from them (not recorded which). These receptor sequences come from a young man who had mild COVID-19 (a few samples of this study predate the infection). Cell type and time point are not known.

This clonotype was observed a few times. The V call is TRBV3-1, the J call TRBJ2-1; perhaps TRBD2 as D (5 bases). This CDR3 contains 19 residues. Germline V CDR1 and CDR2: LGHDT, YNNKEL (reference sequence). Between the trimmed V and J ends, which lost 2 bases and 2 bases, there was a span of 22 bases. The CDR3 here is CASSQYIPLGWETYNEQFF. The DNA of the CDR3 is TGTGCCAGCAGCCAATACATCCCCCTAGGATGGGAGACCTACAATGAGCAGTTCTTC.

This clonotype was seen ten or more times. The chain links TRBV12-3 or TRBV12-4 to TRBJ2-7, with a tentative D call TRBD2 (6 bases). The CDR3 sequence is 14 residues long. Between the trimmed V and J ends, which lost 5 bases and 2 bases, there was a span of 13 bases. The chain's CDR3 is CASSVRLEAYEQYF. The CDR3 nucleotides are TGTGCCAGCAGTGTAAGACTAGAAGCCTACGAGCAGTACTTC.

The CDR3: CATNDPGGREQYF. CDR3 nucleotides: TGTGCCACAAATGACCCCGGCGGCAGGGAGCAGTATTTT. The chain recombines TRBV6-2 or TRBV6-3 with TRBJ2-3, with a possible D match to TRBD1 (5 bases). This CDR3 comprises 13 residues. Germline values: CDR1 MNHEY, CDR2 SVGEGT. The V gene lost 10 bases and the J gene lost 11 bases, with 22 bases spanning the gap.

This clonotype was seen only a few times. The rearrangement uses TRBV10-1 and TRBJ2-3; D gene ambiguous. CDR1 and CDR2 (germline): WNHNN, SYGVQD (reference sequence). V lost 4 bases, J lost 8 bases, and 13 bases lay in between. The length of the CDR3 is 13 residues. This CDR3 reads CASSVSGAGTQYF. CDR3 nucleotides: TGCGCCAGCAGTGTGTCCGGCGCAGGTACGCAGTATTTT.

The gene calls are TRBV18 and TRBJ1-5; 12 bases are shared with TRBD1. Germline CDR1 KGHSH, CDR2 LQKENI. This CDR3 contains 15 residues. After removal of 2 bases from V and 7 bases from J, the junction contained 3 bases not matched to a gene. For the CDR3, the DNA is TGTGCCAGCTCACCAGGGACAGGGGGCGGACAGCCCCAGCATTTT. Translating it yields CASSPGTGGGQPQHF.

The chain links TRBV7-7 to TRBJ2-5, with D perhaps given as TRBD1 or TRBD2 (6 bases each). The CDR3 sequence is 16 residues long. Per the germline V gene, CDR1 is SSHAT and CDR2 is FNYEAQ (reference sequence). Trimming shortened V by 5 bases and J by 2 bases, and 18 bases separated the two germline ends. The CDR3 loop reads CASSGRIGGQQETQYF. The CDR3 coding sequence is TGTGCCAGCAGCGGCCGGATTGGGGGGCAACAAGAGACCCAGTACTTC. The whole variable domain, remainder taken from reference TRBV7-7 and TRBJ2-5, is GAGVSQSPRYKVTKRGQDVTLRCDPISSHATLYWYQQALGQGPEFLTYFNYEAQPDKSGLPSDRFSAERPEGSISTLTIQRTEQRDSAMYRCASSGRIGGQQETQYFGPGTRLLVL.

V gene TRBV20-1 combines with J gene TRBJ1-1, with a weak D call TRBD1 (6 bases). Germline CDR1 is DFQATT and CDR2 is SNEGSKA (reference sequence). Trimming took off 5 bases at V and 1 base at J, with 14 bases between the two ends. CDR3 length equals 14 residues. The CDR3 reads CSAREQGGNTEAFF. The CDR3 DNA reads TGCAGTGCTCGCGAACAGGGCGGGAACACTGAAGCTTTCTTT.

There are many counts of this clonotype. This chain joins TRBV12-3 or TRBV12-4 and TRBJ2-3, with unresolved D. The CDR3 extends over 11 amino acids. V was trimmed by 3 bases and J by 10 bases, leaving 8 bases between them. CDR3 DNA sequence: TGTGCCAGCAGTTTGGCGAATGCGCAGTATTTT. It specifies CASSLANAQYF.

This rearrangement joins TRBV29-1 to TRBJ2-5; possibly TRBD1 or TRBD2 for D (6 bases each). V was trimmed by 4 bases and J by 5 bases, leaving 14 bases between them. The CDR3 spans 13 residues. Germline V gives CDR1 SQVTM, CDR2 ANQGSEA. As DNA, the CDR3 is TGCAGCGTTGCTAGGGGGAGGCGGGAGACCCAGTACTTC. It translates to CSVARGRRETQYF.

V gene TRBV6-6 combines with J gene TRBJ1-4; 9 nucleotides line up with TRBD1. The germline CDR1 and CDR2 sequences are MNHNY and SVGAGI (reference sequence). The V gene end was trimmed by 0 bases and the J gene end by 8 bases; junction bases not matched to a gene: 4. The CDR3 has 15 residues. The CDR3 sequence: CASSYSDRGWEKLFF. Written as DNA, the CDR3 is TGTGCCAGCAGTTACTCGGACAGGGGTTGGGAAAAACTGTTTTTT.

This clonotype was observed a handful of times. The junction differs from germline at one of its ends, possibly a read error. This chain links TRBV7-7 with TRBJ1-5; unclear D gene. Germline loops: CDR1 SSHAT, CDR2 FNYEAQ (reference sequence). The CDR3 contains 12 residues. The CDR3 nucleotides are TGTGCTAGCAGCCAAGGGAAACAGCCCCAGCATTTT. Amino acids: CASSQGKQPQHF. The whole variable domain, filled in from reference TRBV7-7 and TRBJ1-5, reads GAGVSQSPRYKVTKRGQDVTLRCDPISSHATLYWYQQALGQGPEFLTYFNYEAQPDKSGLPSDRFSAERPEGSISTLTIQRTEQRDSAMYRCASSQGKQPQHFGDGTRLSIL.

This clonotype was counted a few times. The gene calls are TRBV29-1 and TRBJ2-3, with 9 bases fitting TRBD2. The CDR3 loop spans 16 amino acids. Trimming took 6 bases from V and 0 from J; bases not matched to a gene: 10. Germline values: CDR1 SQVTM, CDR2 ANQGSEA. The CDR3 DNA reads TGCAGCGTCGGGTACCATAGCGGGGGTAGCACAGATACGCAGTATTTT. Encoded protein: CSVGYHSGGSTDTQYF.